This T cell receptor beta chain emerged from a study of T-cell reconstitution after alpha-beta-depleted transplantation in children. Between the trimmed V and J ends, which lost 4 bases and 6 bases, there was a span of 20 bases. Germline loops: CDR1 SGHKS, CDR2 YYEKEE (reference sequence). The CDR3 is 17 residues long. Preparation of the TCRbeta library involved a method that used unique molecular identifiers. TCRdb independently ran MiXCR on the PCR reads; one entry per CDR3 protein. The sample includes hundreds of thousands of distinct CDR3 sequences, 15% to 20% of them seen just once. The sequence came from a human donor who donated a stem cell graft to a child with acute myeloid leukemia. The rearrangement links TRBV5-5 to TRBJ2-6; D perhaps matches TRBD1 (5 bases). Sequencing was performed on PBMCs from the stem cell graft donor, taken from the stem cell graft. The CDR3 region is CASSPKPQGFQANVLTF. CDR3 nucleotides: TGTGCCAGCAGCCCCAAGCCCCAGGGTTTTCAGGCCAACGTCCTGACTTTC.